This TCR beta chain was obtained from a study of CD4+ T cells in melanoma. The study, taken as a whole, reports: A reported correlation linked neoantigen-specific CD4+ T cells to CD8+, macrophage and B cell function. Neoantigen-specific CD4+ T cells in melanoma reportedly had diverse differentiation states.

Comment on this clone: The antigen is undetermined.

V gave up 6 bases and J gave up 7 bases; unmatched junction bases: 15. CDR1 is GTSNPN, CDR2 SVGIG, per germline (reference sequence). The CDR3 covers 14 residues. TCRdb's table, derived via immunoSEQ multiplex PCR, lists solely in-frame clones and lacks some. Among approximately 20,000 clones listed, around 80% were seen once. The rearrangement links TRBV30 to TRBJ2-7, with TRBD1 matching 7 bases. The sequenced sample was cells from a culture (not recorded whether cultured in vitro). The clonotype originates from a human donor with melanoma. The CDR3 here is CACRTGPVLVEQYF. CDR3 DNA: TGTGCCTGCAGGACAGGCCCAGTTTTGGTAGAGCAGTACTTC.